This TCR beta chain was captured by sequencing in a study of blood T cell repertoires in COVID-19. Original data processing: Researchers report that nucleated cell counts were estimated from reference gene primer amplification. The method was immunoSEQ multiplex PCR; TCRdb's version includes in-frame clones alone and lacks a portion of them. V and J calls and clone size are given by that table; D and trimming were obtained from the DNA. The sample lists tens of thousands of clones, roughly 88% seen once, with over 0.95% in the top ten. CDR1 is SGHRS, CDR2 YFSETQ, per germline. The J segment lost 7 bases and the V segment lost 0 bases, leaving 10 bases of the junction unmatched. The CDR3 covers 17 residues.

The sequence was obtained from an older woman with acute or convalescent COVID-19. The chain has TRBV5-1 and TRBJ2-2; 9 positions match TRBD2. The sequenced sample consisted of peripheral blood. The DNA for the CDR3 is TGCGCCAGCAGCTTGGGGCTAGCGGGATCTCCGGACGGGGAGCTGTTTTTT. It specifies CASSLGLAGSPDGELFF.